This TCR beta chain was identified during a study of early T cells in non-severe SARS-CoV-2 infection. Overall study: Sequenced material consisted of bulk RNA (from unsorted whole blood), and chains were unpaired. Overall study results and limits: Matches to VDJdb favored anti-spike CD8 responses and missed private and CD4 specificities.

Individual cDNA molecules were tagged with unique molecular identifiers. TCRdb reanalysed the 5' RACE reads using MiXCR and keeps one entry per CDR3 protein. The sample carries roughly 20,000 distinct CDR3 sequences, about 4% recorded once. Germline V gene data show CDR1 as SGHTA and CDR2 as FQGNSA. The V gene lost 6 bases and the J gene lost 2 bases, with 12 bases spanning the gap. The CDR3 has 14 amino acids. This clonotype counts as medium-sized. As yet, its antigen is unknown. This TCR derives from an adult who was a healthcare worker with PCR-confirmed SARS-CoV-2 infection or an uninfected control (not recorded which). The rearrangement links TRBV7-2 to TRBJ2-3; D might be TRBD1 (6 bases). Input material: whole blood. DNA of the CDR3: TGTGCCAGCAGATCTCAGGGGTTCACAGATACGCAGTATTTT. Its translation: CASRSQGFTDTQYF.